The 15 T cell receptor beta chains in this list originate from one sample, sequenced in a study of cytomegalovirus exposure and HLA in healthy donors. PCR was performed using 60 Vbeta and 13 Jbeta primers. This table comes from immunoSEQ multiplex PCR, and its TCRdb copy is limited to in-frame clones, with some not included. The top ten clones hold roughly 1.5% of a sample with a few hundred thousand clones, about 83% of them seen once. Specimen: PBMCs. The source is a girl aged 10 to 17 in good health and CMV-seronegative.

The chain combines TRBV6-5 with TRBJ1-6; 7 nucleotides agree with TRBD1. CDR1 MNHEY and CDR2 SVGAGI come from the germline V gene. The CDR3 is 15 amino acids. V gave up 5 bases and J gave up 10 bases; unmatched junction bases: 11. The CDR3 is CASSPEIGGRSPLHF. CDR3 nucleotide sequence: TGTGCCAGCAGTCCTGAAATAGGGGGCCGGTCACCCCTCCACTTT.

The DNA for the CDR3 is TGTGCCAGCAGCTTAGGTCTAGCGGGGGGGCCAAACACCGGGGAGCTGTTTTTT. Residues: CASSLGLAGGPNTGELFF. The chain links TRBV11-2 to TRBJ2-2; 12 bases fit TRBD2. CDR1 and CDR2 (germline): SGHAT, FQNNGV. CDR3 length: 18 amino acids. V shed 1 base, J shed 2 bases, and the junction held 5 bases outside the gene matches.

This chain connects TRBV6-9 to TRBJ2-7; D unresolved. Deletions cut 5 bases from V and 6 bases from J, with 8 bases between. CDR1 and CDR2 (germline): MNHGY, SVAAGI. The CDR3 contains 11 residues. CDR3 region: CASSRKSEQYF. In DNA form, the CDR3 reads TGTGCCAGCAGTCGAAAGAGCGAGCAGTACTTC.

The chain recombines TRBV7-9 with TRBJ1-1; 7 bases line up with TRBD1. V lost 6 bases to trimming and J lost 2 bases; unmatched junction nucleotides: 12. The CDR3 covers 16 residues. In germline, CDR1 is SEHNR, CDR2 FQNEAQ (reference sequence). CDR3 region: CASRVQGLGGNTEAFF. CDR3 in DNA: TGTGCCAGCAGGGTACAGGGGTTGGGGGGCAACACTGAAGCTTTCTTT.

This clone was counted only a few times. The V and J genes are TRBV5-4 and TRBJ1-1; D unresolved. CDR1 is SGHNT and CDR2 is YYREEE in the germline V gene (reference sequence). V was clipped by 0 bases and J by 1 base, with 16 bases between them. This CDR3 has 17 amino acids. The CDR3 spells CASSLEPFLPKNTEAFF. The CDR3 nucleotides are TGTGCCAGCAGCTTGGAGCCTTTTTTACCTAAGAACACTGAAGCTTTCTTT.

The CDR3 region is CASSLVDRGMNEQFF. CDR3 sequence (DNA): TGTGCCAGCAGCTTGGTGGACAGGGGTATGAATGAGCAGTTCTTC. This rearrangement joins TRBV5-6 to TRBJ2-1; 9 bases are a match to TRBD1. Germline-derived CDR1 and CDR2 are SGHDT and YYEEEE. CDR3 length: 15 amino acids. Germline trimming cut 0 bases from V and 7 bases from J; bases unmatched to any gene: 5.

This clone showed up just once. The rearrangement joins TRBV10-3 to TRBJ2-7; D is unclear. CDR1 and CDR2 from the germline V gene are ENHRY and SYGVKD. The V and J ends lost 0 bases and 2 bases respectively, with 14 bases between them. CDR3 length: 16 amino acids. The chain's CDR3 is CAISESAPLKTYEQYF. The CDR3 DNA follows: TGTGCCATCAGTGAGTCGGCTCCCCTTAAAACCTACGAGCAGTACTTC.

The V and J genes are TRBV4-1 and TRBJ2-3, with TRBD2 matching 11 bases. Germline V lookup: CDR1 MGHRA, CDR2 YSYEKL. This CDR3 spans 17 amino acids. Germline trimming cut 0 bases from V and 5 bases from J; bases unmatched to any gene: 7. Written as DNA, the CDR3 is TGCGCCAGCAGCCAAGATCTAGCGGGAGGTTTGTTAGATACGCAGTATTTT. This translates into CASSQDLAGGLLDTQYF.

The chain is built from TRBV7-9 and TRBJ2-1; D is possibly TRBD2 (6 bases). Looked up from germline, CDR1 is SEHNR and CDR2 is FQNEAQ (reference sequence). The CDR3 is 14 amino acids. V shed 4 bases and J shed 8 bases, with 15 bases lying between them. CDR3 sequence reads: CASSYLGTRYEQFF. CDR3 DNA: TGTGCCAGCAGCTACCTCGGGACTCGCTATGAGCAGTTCTTC.

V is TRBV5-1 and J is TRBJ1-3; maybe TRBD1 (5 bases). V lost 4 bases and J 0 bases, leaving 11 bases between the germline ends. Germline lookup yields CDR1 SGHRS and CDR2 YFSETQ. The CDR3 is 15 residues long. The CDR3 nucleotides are TGCGCCAGCAGCATCGACAGTACCTCTGGAAACACCATATATTTT. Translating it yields CASSIDSTSGNTIYF.

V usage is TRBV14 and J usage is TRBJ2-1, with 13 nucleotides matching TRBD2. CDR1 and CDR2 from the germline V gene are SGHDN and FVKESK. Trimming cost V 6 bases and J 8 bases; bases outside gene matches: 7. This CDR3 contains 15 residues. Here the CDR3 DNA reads TGTGCCAGCAGTTACGGACTAGCGGGAGTCCATGAGCAGTTCTTC. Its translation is CASSYGLAGVHEQFF. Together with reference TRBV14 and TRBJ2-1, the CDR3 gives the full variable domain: EAGVTQFPSHSVIEKGQTVTLRCDPISGHDNLYWYRRVMGKEIKFLLHFVKESKQDESGMPNNRFLAERTGGTYSTLKVQPAELEDSGVYFCASSYGLAGVHEQFFGPGTRLTVL.

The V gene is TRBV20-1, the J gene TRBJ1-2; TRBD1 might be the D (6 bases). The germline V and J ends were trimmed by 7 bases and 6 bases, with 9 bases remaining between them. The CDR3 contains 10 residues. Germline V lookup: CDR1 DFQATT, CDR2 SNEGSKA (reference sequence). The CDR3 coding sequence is TGCAGTGTTTGGACAGATGGCTACACCTTC. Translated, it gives CSVWTDGYTF.

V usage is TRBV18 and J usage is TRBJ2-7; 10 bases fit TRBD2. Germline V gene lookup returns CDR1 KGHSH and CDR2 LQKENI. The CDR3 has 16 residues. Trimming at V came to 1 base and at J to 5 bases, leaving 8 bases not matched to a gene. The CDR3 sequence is CASSPQRAGGPNEQYF. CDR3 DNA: TGTGCCAGCTCACCACAGAGAGCGGGAGGGCCTAACGAGCAGTACTTC.

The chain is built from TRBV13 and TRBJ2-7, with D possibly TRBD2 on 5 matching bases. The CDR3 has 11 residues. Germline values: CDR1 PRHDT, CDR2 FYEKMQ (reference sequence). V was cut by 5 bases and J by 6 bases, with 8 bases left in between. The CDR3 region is CASSTGGEQYF. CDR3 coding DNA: TGTGCCAGCAGCACCGGAGGCGAGCAGTACTTC.

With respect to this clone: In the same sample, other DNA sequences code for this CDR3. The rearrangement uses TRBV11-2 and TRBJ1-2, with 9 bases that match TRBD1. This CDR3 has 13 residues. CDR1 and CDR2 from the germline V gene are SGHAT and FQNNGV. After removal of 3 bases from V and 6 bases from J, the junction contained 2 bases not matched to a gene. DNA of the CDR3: TGTGCCAGCAGCTTGGGGACAGGGAATGGCTACACCTTC. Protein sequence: CASSLGTGNGYTF.